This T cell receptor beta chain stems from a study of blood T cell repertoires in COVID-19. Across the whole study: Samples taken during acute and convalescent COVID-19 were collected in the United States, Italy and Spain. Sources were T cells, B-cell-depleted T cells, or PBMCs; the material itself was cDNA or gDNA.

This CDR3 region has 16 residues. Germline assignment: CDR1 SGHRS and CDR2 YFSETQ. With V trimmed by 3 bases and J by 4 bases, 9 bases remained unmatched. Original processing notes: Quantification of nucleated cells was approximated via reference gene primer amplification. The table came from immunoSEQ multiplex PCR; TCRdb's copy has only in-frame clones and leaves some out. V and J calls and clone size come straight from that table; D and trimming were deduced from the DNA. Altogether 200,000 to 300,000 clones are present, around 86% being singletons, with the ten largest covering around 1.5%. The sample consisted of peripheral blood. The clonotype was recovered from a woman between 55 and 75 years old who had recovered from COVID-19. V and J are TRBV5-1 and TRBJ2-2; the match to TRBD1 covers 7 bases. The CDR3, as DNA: TGCGCCAGCAGCTCCTCGACAGGGTGGGGCACCGGGGAGCTGTTTTTT. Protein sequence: CASSSSTGWGTGELFF.